Listed below are T cell receptor beta chains from one sample, sequenced in a study of T-cell reconstitution after alpha-beta-depleted transplantation in children. In TCRdb, the PCR reads were re-called with MiXCR into one record per CDR3 protein. This sample has some 350,000 distinct CDR3 sequences, with 10% found just once. The sequencing here drew on PBMCs from the stem cell graft donor, taken from the stem cell graft. The receptors derive from a human donor who donated a stem cell graft to a child with acute lymphoblastic leukemia. CDR3s include the opening cysteine and the closing phenylalanine or tryptophan. Fields, in order: J gene, V gene, clone size, D gene, CDR3 protein, CDR3 DNA. D genes are given only for firm matches. The listing skips clone size in some rows; elsewhere it reads once, few, many or a size class.

>TRBJ2-7|TRBV27|NA|TRBD1
CASSLSPMGQGVSYEQYF
TGTGCCAGCAGTTTATCGCCCATGGGACAGGGAGTCTCCTACGAGCAGTACTTC
>TRBJ2-1|TRBV7-7|NA|NA
CAIAPRWSTSYNEQFF
TGTGCTATTGCCCCCAGGTGGTCTACCTCCTACAATGAGCAGTTCTTC
>TRBJ2-7|TRBV11-2|many|NA
CASSLSLANEQYF
TGTGCCAGCAGCTTATCGCTAGCGAACGAGCAGTACTTC
>TRBJ1-2|TRBV12-3/TRBV12-4|many|TRBD1
CASSAQGANYGYTF
TGTGCCAGCAGCGCACAGGGGGCTAACTATGGCTACACCTTC
>TRBJ2-2|TRBV4-1|NA|NA
CASSPSDHTGELFF
TGCGCCAGCAGCCCATCAGATCACACCGGGGAGCTGTTTTTT
>TRBJ2-3|TRBV7-2|NA|NA
CASSPITDTQYF
TGTGCCAGCAGCCCCATCACAGATACGCAGTATTTT
>TRBJ1-1|TRBV7-2|many|TRBD1
CASSSRQGSNTEAFF
TGTGCCAGCAGCTCTCGACAGGGATCGAACACTGAAGCTTTCTTT
>TRBJ1-2|TRBV7-2|few|NA
CASSLVSGNQDGYTF
TGTGCCAGCAGCTTAGTATCAGGGAACCAGGATGGCTACACCTTC
>TRBJ2-1|TRBV7-8|few|NA
CASSSTTGRNEQFF
TGTGCCAGCAGCTCAACGACAGGTCGCAATGAGCAGTTCTTC
>TRBJ1-1|TRBV7-9|many|NA
CASSLGGGTEAFF
TGTGCCAGCAGCTTGGGGGGGGGCACTGAAGCTTTCTTT
>TRBJ1-6|TRBV20-1|many|NA
CSARDYRRTGTDSPLHF
TGCAGTGCTAGAGATTATCGTCGTACGGGTACGGATTCACCCCTCCACTTT
>TRBJ1-1|TRBV11-2|NA|NA
CATSRTYEAFF
TGTGCCACCAGCCGGACTTATGAAGCTTTCTTT
>TRBJ2-1|TRBV18|few|NA
CASSPVEENEQFF
TGTGCCAGCTCACCAGTGGAAGAAAATGAGCAGTTCTTC
>TRBJ2-5|TRBV5-5|many|TRBD2
CASSPTRLAGQETQYF
TGTGCCAGCAGCCCCACGCGACTAGCGGGACAAGAGACCCAGTACTTC
>TRBJ1-1|TRBV7-8|NA|TRBD1
CASSSNRQGGSEAFF
TGTGCCAGCAGCAGTAACCGACAGGGTGGGAGTGAAGCTTTCTTT
>TRBJ2-1|TRBV3-1|few|NA
CASSLLSPTQGGEQFF
TGTGCCAGCAGCCTTCTTTCCCCCACTCAGGGAGGCGAGCAGTTCTTC
>TRBJ2-3|TRBV4-1|NA|NA
CASSQDRIFSTDTQYF
TGCGCCAGCAGCCAAGATAGAATCTTCAGCACAGATACGCAGTATTTT
>TRBJ2-7|TRBV7-2|few|TRBD1
CASSAPGQGQNEQYF
TGTGCCAGCAGCGCCCCGGGACAGGGTCAGAACGAGCAGTACTTC
>TRBJ2-7|TRBV25-1|NA|NA
CASSATQYSYEQYF
TGTGCCAGCAGTGCCACTCAGTACTCCTACGAGCAGTACTTC
>TRBJ1-2|TRBV5-1|NA|NA
CASREDNYGYTF
TGCGCCAGCCGTGAGGATAACTATGGCTACACCTTC
>TRBJ1-1|TRBV27|NA|TRBD1
CASEAGTGNTEAFF
TGTGCCAGCGAGGCAGGGACAGGAAACACTGAAGCTTTCTTT
>TRBJ1-1|TRBV30|NA|NA
CAWQGQGLPAFF
TGTGCCTGGCAGGGGCAGGGCCTCCCGGCTTTCTTT
>TRBJ2-1|TRBV20-1|NA|TRBD2
CSARDRPSGRWNEQFF
TGCAGTGCTAGAGATCGCCCTAGCGGGAGATGGAATGAGCAGTTCTTC
>TRBJ2-2|TRBV5-1|few|TRBD2
CASSVSGRAYTGELFF
TGCGCCAGCAGCGTTAGCGGGAGGGCCTACACCGGGGAGCTGTTTTTT
>TRBJ1-1|TRBV20-1|few|NA
CSARDSPTNTEAFF
TGCAGTGCTAGAGATTCCCCTACGAACACTGAAGCTTTCTTT
>TRBJ2-7|TRBV20-1|many|TRBD1
CSAHGTGRYEQYF
TGCAGTGCCCATGGGACAGGGCGCTACGAGCAGTACTTC
>TRBJ1-5|TRBV11-2|few|NA
CASSLDGGRKWDLYRSNQPQHF
TGTGCCAGCAGCTTAGATGGGGGTCGCAAGTGGGATTTATATCGGAGCAATCAGCCCCAGCATTTT
>TRBJ2-7|TRBV7-9|NA|NA
CASSLDLGEAYEQYF
TGTGCCAGCAGCTTAGACCTGGGGGAGGCCTACGAGCAGTACTTC
>TRBJ2-3|TRBV7-3|many|TRBD2
CASSPGTSGSYTQYF
TGTGCCAGCAGCCCCGGGACTAGCGGGAGCTATACGCAGTATTTT
>TRBJ2-7|TRBV12-3/TRBV12-4|few|NA
CASSRRVGRTLSYEQYF
TGTGCCAGCAGTCGGCGGGTAGGACGGACTCTATCCTACGAGCAGTACTTC
>TRBJ2-7|TRBV10-3|few|TRBD1
CAISEGTGPYEQYF
TGTGCCATCAGTGAGGGGACAGGCCCCTACGAGCAGTACTTC
>TRBJ2-1|TRBV11-2|few|NA
CASSPTMGVRFF
TGTGCCAGCAGCCCCACTATGGGTGTTCGGTTCTTC
>TRBJ2-7|TRBV6-1|many|NA
CASRRGSGVSEQYF
TGTGCCAGCAGACGGGGTTCGGGAGTGAGTGAGCAGTACTTC
>TRBJ2-1|TRBV20-1|many|NA
CSAKDSNEQRSLEQFF
TGCAGTGCCAAGGACAGTAACGAGCAGCGGTCCCTTGAGCAGTTCTTC
>TRBJ2-2|TRBV12-3/TRBV12-4|few|TRBD2
CASSSGLAGGRGTGELFF
TGTGCCAGCAGTTCCGGACTAGCGGGAGGGCGTGGCACCGGGGAGCTGTTTTTT
>TRBJ1-2|TRBV6-1|NA|TRBD1
CASSKNLLIGQGGVYGYTF
TGTGCCAGCAGCAAAAACCTTCTTATCGGACAGGGGGGAGTCTATGGCTACACCTTC
>TRBJ2-6|TRBV11-1|few|TRBD2
CASSPAVKGLAGSGANVLTF
TGTGCCAGCAGCCCCGCAGTGAAGGGACTAGCGGGATCTGGGGCCAACGTCCTGACTTTC
>TRBJ2-1|TRBV5-1|many|NA
CASSLEVGGEQFF
TGCGCCAGCAGCTTGGAGGTTGGCGGAGAGCAGTTCTTC
>TRBJ2-3|TRBV27|few|NA
CASSLFHSGRADTQYF
TGTGCCAGCAGTTTATTCCACTCGGGAAGAGCAGATACGCAGTATTTT
>TRBJ2-7|TRBV28|few|TRBD2
CASSTRLAGDLTYEQYF
TGTGCCAGCAGTACCCGACTAGCGGGAGACCTAACCTACGAGCAGTACTTC
>TRBJ1-1|TRBV12-3/TRBV12-4|few|NA
CASSFRGLDEAFF
TGTGCCAGCAGTTTTCGTGGGCTTGACGAAGCTTTCTTT
>TRBJ1-5|TRBV28|NA|NA
CATYSRNQPQHF
TGTGCCACCTACAGCCGCAATCAGCCCCAGCATTTT
>TRBJ2-3|TRBV28|few|TRBD2
CASSPGTSGSSDTQYF
TGTGCCAGCAGTCCCGGGACTAGCGGGAGTTCGGATACGCAGTATTTT
>TRBJ2-1|TRBV6-5|many|NA
CASSSTPGHVYNEQFF
TGTGCCAGCAGTTCCACACCGGGACATGTCTACAATGAGCAGTTCTTC
>TRBJ2-2|TRBV4-2|NA|NA
CASSQGTGFTGELFF
TGTGCCAGCAGCCAAGGAACAGGGTTCACCGGGGAGCTGTTTTTT
>TRBJ2-7|TRBV5-1|NA|TRBD1
CASSLAADRGYEQYF
TGCGCCAGCAGCTTGGCCGCAGACAGGGGTTACGAGCAGTACTTC
>TRBJ2-7|TRBV10-3|NA|TRBD1
CAISPGQGEYEQYF
TGTGCCATCAGCCCGGGACAGGGAGAGTACGAGCAGTACTTC
>TRBJ2-3|TRBV12-3/TRBV12-4|few|TRBD1
CASSPMGQISTDTQYF
TGTGCCAGCAGTCCCATGGGACAGATTAGCACAGATACGCAGTATTTT
>TRBJ2-2|TRBV5-1|NA|NA
CASTSGNTGALFF
TGCGCCAGCACATCGGGTAACACCGGGGCGCTGTTTTTT
>TRBJ2-5|TRBV5-1|few|TRBD2
CASRPGTSGGGETQYF
TGCGCCAGCAGACCCGGGACTAGCGGAGGAGGGGAGACCCAGTACTTC
>TRBJ1-1|TRBV2|few|NA
CASSDPGDVGVNTEAFF
TGTGCCAGCAGTGATCCCGGCGACGTCGGAGTGAACACTGAAGCTTTCTTT
>TRBJ2-5|TRBV5-1|NA|NA
CASTLTARETQYF
TGCGCCAGCACTCTGACCGCGCGAGAGACCCAGTACTTC
>TRBJ2-1|TRBV7-9|NA|NA
CASSSGFTYNEQFF
TGTGCCAGCAGCTCGGGTTTTACCTACAATGAGCAGTTCTTC
>TRBJ2-1|TRBV12-3/TRBV12-4|few|TRBD2
CASSPLLAGANEQFF
TGTGCCAGCAGTCCCTTACTAGCGGGAGCAAATGAGCAGTTCTTC